This T cell receptor (beta chain) was documented in a study of OX40 agonist ivuxolimab in advanced cancers. About the study as a whole: Ivuxolimab, which targeted the costimulatory receptor OX40 (CD134), was an agonistic, fully human IgG2 monoclonal antibody. The purpose of peripheral TCRbeta sequencing was to test whether ivuxolimab changed TCR sequence diversity and led to clonal T-cell expansion. The paper describes the monotherapy dose-escalation part (N ≈ 52 patients) of the phase I trial of ivuxolimab. Patients were allowed to have had prior anti-PD-1, anti-PD-L1 or anti-CTLA-4 therapy, and more than 30% of the dose-escalation patients had previously received checkpoint inhibitors. Partial responses were achieved by three dose-escalation patients, of whom one had hepatocellular carcinoma and two had cutaneous melanoma. In the dose-escalation cohort, approximately 80% of patients were male, and the mean age was approximately 60 years with a range of 23 to 79. Of the 50 or so patients in dose escalation, about 20 had hepatocellular carcinoma, some 15 had melanoma, 9 had renal cell carcinoma and 9 had head and neck cancer. Intravenous ivuxolimab was administered to patients every 2 weeks at six dose levels: 0.01, 0.1, 0.3, 1.5, 3 and 10 mg/kg. Study-level results and caveats: In partial responders in the 0.1-3.0 mg/kg groups, normalized peripheral clonal expansion was found to be among the lowest, especially among CD8+ T cells. Low levels of normalized T-cell clonal expansion were also seen in some nonresponding patients. After ivuxolimab, expanded clones were on average more numerous among CD8+ T cells than among CD4+ T cells. The antigen specificity of the peripheral T cells that underwent clonal expansion was not determined. At doses of 0.1 to 3.0 mg/kg, clonal expansion of both CD4+ and CD8+ T cells in blood was seen between baseline and week 6.

To sequence the TCRbeta CDR3 region, genomic DNA was isolated from the sorted cells. TCRbeta CDR3 regions were sequenced using the immunoSEQ Assay. The table comes from immuneACCESS by way of TCRdb, which keeps in-frame sequences with V and J called. Part of the clones is missing from these tables; in studies checked, under half for an unresolved V gene and the rest for unknown reasons. The sample table shows roughly 60,000 clones, and 65% to 85% are seen once. The leading ten clones occupy approximately 4.3% of the sample. V and J are trimmed by 5 bases and 0 bases, and the gene matches miss 10 bases of the junction. In the germline V gene, CDR1 corresponds to ENHRY and CDR2 to SYGVKD. The CDR3, cysteine through phenylalanine, is 16 amino acids long. Left in the record is the CDR3 DNA by itself, 48 bases read in frame from the first base. As for this clone: The clone's antigen remains unknown. One base away there is no much larger clone; base qualities are not given.

The trial excluded patients who had a history of autoimmune disease or who were on systemic immunosuppression. In every dose cohort, peripheral blood was drawn for TCR sequencing at baseline, cycle 4 day 1, and cycle 7 day 1. The samples were taken from a phase I, first-in-human, multicenter, open-label dose-escalation trial of ivuxolimab. The trial enrolled adults with locally advanced or metastatic head and neck squamous cell, hepatocellular, melanoma or renal cell carcinoma. Before TCR sequencing, CD4+ T cells and CD8+ T cells from peripheral blood were sorted into separate populations. Sequenced here: CD4+ or CD8+ T cells sorted from blood, sampled in a trial of the OX40 agonist ivuxolimab. The sequence was obtained from an adult with an advanced solid tumor such as melanoma, head and neck, liver or kidney cancer. The chain is encoded by TRBV10-3 joined to TRBJ2-7; 7 bases in between match TRBD2. Here the CDR3 is given as CAISSTPSGVSYEQYF. The nucleotide sequence is given as TGTGCCATCAGTTCCACCCCTAGCGGAGTCTCCTACGAGCAGTACTTC.